The 25 T cell receptor beta chains listed next were all sequenced from one sample in a study of long-term antiretroviral therapy in people with HIV. Running of the v3.0 immunoSEQ assay took place at survey level. Profiled with immunoSEQ multiplex PCR; TCRdb holds only in-frame clones, not every one. This table has tens of thousands of clones, around 95% appearing once. The sample was unsorted PBMCs, taken 5.3 years after starting antiretroviral therapy. These receptors were taken from a man aged 50 to 59 with HIV.

This chain links TRBV11-3 with TRBJ2-3; TRBD2 is a possible D gene (5 bases). With 8 bases removed from V and 0 bases from J, the gap between germline ends came to 15 bases. CDR3 length: 15 amino acids. The germline V gene has CDR1 SGHNT and CDR2 YENEEA. The CDR3 nucleotides are TGTGCCAGCGCGTTACGGGATTCTAGCACAGATACGCAGTATTTT. This sequence encodes CASALRDSSTDTQYF.

The chain employs TRBV29-1 and TRBJ2-7, with TRBD1 matching 10 bases. The CDR3 loop spans 14 amino acids. The germline CDR1 and CDR2 sequences are SQVTM and ANQGSEA. After removal of 6 bases from V and 6 bases from J, the junction contained 11 bases not matched to a gene. The CDR3 reads CSVTLGQGKGEQYF. The DNA of the CDR3 is TGCAGCGTGACCCTGGGACAGGGGAAAGGCGAGCAGTACTTC.

The V gene is TRBV30, the J gene TRBJ2-2, with a possible D match to TRBD1 (6 bases). Germline V lookup: CDR1 GTSNPN, CDR2 SVGIG (reference sequence). V gave up 1 base and J gave up 7 bases, with 10 bases separating them. This CDR3 is 13 amino acids long. The CDR3 reads CAWSERGGGELFF. CDR3 in DNA: TGTGCCTGGAGTGAAAGAGGGGGCGGGGAGCTGTTTTTT.

V is TRBV11-2 and J is TRBJ1-6, with 8 bases that match TRBD1. The junction had 11 bases not matched to a gene; V was cut back by 8 bases and J by 11 bases. The V gene's germline CDR1 is SGHAT and CDR2 FQNNGV. The CDR3 sequence is 14 residues long. DNA of the CDR3: TGTGCCAGCTCCACGGGACAGGATATTCCACCCCTCCACTTT. Its protein product is CASSTGQDIPPLHF.

The CDR3: CASSVEVGPKEQYF. The CDR3, as DNA: TGTGCCAGCAGCGTAGAAGTGGGCCCTAAGGAGCAGTACTTC. The V call is TRBV9, the J call TRBJ2-7; D is unclear. V lost 0 bases and J 7 bases, leaving 14 bases between the germline ends. This CDR3 has 14 amino acids. In germline, CDR1 is SGDLS, CDR2 YYNGEE.

As DNA, the CDR3 is TGTGCCAGTAGTATACAGGACACACTCTATGGCTACACCTTC. Encoded protein: CASSIQDTLYGYTF. The chain carries TRBV19 and TRBJ1-2, with D possibly matching TRBD1 (5 bases). Trimming shortened V by 2 bases and J by 4 bases, and 11 bases separated the two germline ends. Germline V gives CDR1 LNHDA, CDR2 SQIVND (reference sequence). The CDR3 extends over 14 amino acids.

The CDR3 is CASSALLADTGELFF. The CDR3 region has the DNA TGTGCCAGCAGCGCGTTACTAGCGGACACCGGGGAGCTGTTTTTT. The chain uses TRBV5-4 and TRBJ2-2, with 8 bases fitting TRBD2. Germline CDR1 is SGHNT and CDR2 is YYREEE (reference sequence). This CDR3 spans 15 amino acids. Trimming removed 4 bases from V and 3 bases from J; junction bases left unmatched: 5.

The J gene is TRBJ2-7, the V gene TRBV4-2; 7 nucleotides agree with TRBD2. Germline V CDR1 and CDR2: LGHNA, YNFKEQ. J lost 4 bases, V lost 0 bases, and 9 bases had no gene match. The length of the CDR3 is 16 residues. For the CDR3, the DNA is TGTGCCAGCAGCCAAGATAACGGCGGGGGAGGATACGAGCAGTACTTC. Translation gives CASSQDNGGGGYEQYF.

The rearrangement joins TRBV7-3 to TRBJ1-1; D unclear. This CDR3 is 13 amino acids long. V lost 2 bases, J lost 0 bases, and 4 bases lay in between. From germline, CDR1 is SGHTA and CDR2 FQGTGA. The CDR3 DNA follows: TGTGCCAGCAGCTTATCCTTGAACACTGAAGCTTTCTTT. Protein sequence: CASSLSLNTEAFF.

In this sample, this clone turned up once. The V gene is TRBV15, the J gene TRBJ1-1; D remains unclear. The CDR3 runs to 11 residues. V gave up 6 bases and J gave up 4 bases, with 6 bases separating them. In germline, CDR1 is LNHNV, CDR2 YYDKDF (reference sequence). CDR3 amino acids: CATRKGTEAFF. The CDR3 coding sequence is TGTGCCACCAGGAAGGGCACTGAAGCTTTCTTT.

CDR3 sequence: CASSADRASYEQYF. Here the CDR3 DNA reads TGTGCCAGCAGTGCGGACAGGGCCTCCTACGAGCAGTACTTC. The chain combines TRBV6-4 with TRBJ2-7, with 8 bases matching TRBD1. V was clipped by 4 bases and J by 0 bases; unmatched bases: 2. The CDR3 loop spans 14 amino acids. The germline gives CDR1 MRHNA, CDR2 SNTAGT.

This clone was recorded only once. V is TRBV19 and J is TRBJ2-7; D remains ambiguous. The CDR3 runs to 14 residues. Trimming stripped 7 bases from V and 1 base from J, with 14 bases between. CDR1 is LNHDA, CDR2 SQIVND, per germline (reference sequence). The CDR3 DNA reads TGTGCCAGTACTAGGGAAAGTGGATCCTACGAGCAGTACTTC. Its protein product is CASTRESGSYEQYF.

This clone was counted once. The rearrangement links TRBV19 to TRBJ1-1; no firm D call. CDR1 and CDR2 from the germline V gene are LNHDA and SQIVND (reference sequence). V was shortened by 8 bases and J by 1 base, with 11 bases between the two germline ends. The CDR3 length is 13 residues. In nucleotides, the CDR3 is TGTGCCAGTTACTACAGAGCGAACACTGAAGCTTTCTTT. It specifies CASYYRANTEAFF.

The V gene is TRBV13, the J gene TRBJ1-4; TRBD1 might be the D (5 bases). Between the trimmed V and J ends, which lost 2 bases and 7 bases, there was a span of 26 bases. Looked up from germline, CDR1 is PRHDT and CDR2 is FYEKMQ (reference sequence). CDR3 size: 19 residues. As DNA, the CDR3 is TGTGCCAGCAGCTTATTCGGGGACCCCGCAGGGCAAGGGAGTGAAAAACTGTTTTTT. Protein product: CASSLFGDPAGQGSEKLFF.

The CDR3 DNA reads TGCAGCGTTGTCCTATCGAACACTGAAGCTTTCTTT. This gives the protein CSVVLSNTEAFF. The chain uses TRBV29-1 and TRBJ1-1; D remains ambiguous. Germline CDR1 SQVTM, CDR2 ANQGSEA. Trimming removed 4 bases at V and 1 base at J, with 7 bases between. CDR3 length: 12 amino acids. The complete variable domain, with remaining parts taken from reference TRBV29-1 and TRBJ1-1, reads SAVISQKPSRDICQRGTSLTIQCQVDSQVTMMFWYRQQPGQSLTLIATANQGSEATYESGFVIDKFPISRPNLTFSTLTVSNMSPEDSSIYLCSVVLSNTEAFFGQGTRLTVV.

The chain uses TRBV10-1 and TRBJ1-3; possibly TRBD1 for D (5 bases). V lost 9 bases and J lost 3, with 12 bases in between. CDR1 and CDR2 from the germline V gene are WNHNN and SYGVQD (reference sequence). The CDR3 loop spans 13 amino acids. The CDR3 DNA follows: TGCGCCAGTCAAGACAGCGATGGAAACACCATATATTTT. Its translation: CASQDSDGNTIYF.

This clone has only a few counts. CDR3 in DNA: TGTGCCAGCAGTTTTTCTCAGTCCTACGAGCAGTACTTC. This gives the protein CASSFSQSYEQYF. This rearrangement joins TRBV27 to TRBJ2-7; D uncertain. The ends were cut back, 3 bases at V and 1 base at J, with 7 bases in the middle. Germline assignment: CDR1 MNHEY and CDR2 SMNVEV (reference sequence). The CDR3 consists of 13 residues.

The rearrangement joins TRBV14 to TRBJ2-7; possibly TRBD1 for D (6 bases). This CDR3 contains 16 residues. V gave up 3 bases and J gave up 4 bases, with 19 bases separating them. Looked up from germline, CDR1 is SGHDN and CDR2 is FVKESK. The CDR3 region is CASSHSTGRARYEQYF. CDR3 coding DNA: TGTGCCAGCAGCCATTCTACAGGGCGTGCAAGGTACGAGCAGTACTTC.

V gene TRBV4-3 combines with J gene TRBJ2-2; 10 bases are a match to TRBD2. V gave up 6 bases and J gave up 4 bases; unmatched junction bases: 5. This CDR3 spans 15 amino acids. CDR1 is LGHNA, CDR2 YSLEER, per germline. The CDR3 DNA reads as TGCGCCAGCAGAAAGCGGGGGGGCCTCACCGGGGAGCTGTTTTTT. Its protein product is CASRKRGGLTGELFF.

The CDR3 sequence: CASSFRDLNTEAFF. The CDR3 nucleotides read TGTGCCAGCTCTTTCAGGGACCTGAACACTGAAGCTTTCTTT. V is TRBV6-1 and J is TRBJ1-1; perhaps TRBD1 as D (5 bases). This CDR3 has 14 residues. Germline V gene sequence: CDR1 MNHNS, CDR2 SASEGT. The V and J ends lost 8 bases and 0 bases respectively, with 13 bases between them.

The chain is built from TRBV6-4 and TRBJ2-7, with D possibly called TRBD1 or TRBD2 (5 bases each). V was trimmed by 5 bases and J by 4 bases, leaving 15 bases between them. The V gene's germline CDR1 is MRHNA and CDR2 SNTAGT. The CDR3 loop spans 14 amino acids. CDR3 DNA sequence: TGTGCCAGCAGTCCCCGGGACGGGGAGTACGAGCAGTACTTC. Its protein product is CASSPRDGEYEQYF.

This chain uses TRBV2 with TRBJ2-1, with 9 bases that match TRBD1. This CDR3 comprises 13 residues. Germline CDR1 is SNHLY and CDR2 is FYNNEI. Unmatched junction bases numbered 6, after V lost 6 bases and J lost 9 bases. CDR3 sequence reads: CASRIQGAGEQFF. The DNA of the CDR3 is TGTGCCAGCAGAATACAGGGGGCCGGTGAGCAGTTCTTC.

This clone is labeled medium-sized (0.01 to 0.1%). The chain uses TRBV14 and TRBJ1-4; D gene ambiguous. This CDR3 is built from 15 residues. The V end was cut by 0 bases, the J end by 0 bases, with 5 bases between. Germline CDR1 reads SGHDN; CDR2 reads FVKESK. Here the CDR3 DNA reads TGTGCCAGCAGCCAAGAAACGGCAACTAATGAAAAACTGTTTTTT. Translated: CASSQETATNEKLFF. The variable domain in full, completed from reference TRBV14 and TRBJ1-4, reads EAGVTQFPSHSVIEKGQTVTLRCDPISGHDNLYWYRRVMGKEIKFLLHFVKESKQDESGMPNNRFLAERTGGTYSTLKVQPAELEDSGVYFCASSQETATNEKLFFGSGTQLSVL.

This sequence joins TRBV7-9 and TRBJ1-2; D perhaps matches TRBD1 (6 bases). Germline V gene sequence: CDR1 SEHNR, CDR2 FQNEAQ (reference sequence). With 0 bases removed from V and 3 bases from J, the gap between germline ends came to 14 bases. The CDR3 sequence is 16 residues long. In DNA, the CDR3 is TGTGCCAGCAGCTTAGCTTTGGGGGCGGAATACTATGGCTACACCTTC. This translates into CASSLALGAEYYGYTF.

The CDR3 loop reads CASSLYQGGGNEQFF. The CDR3 DNA is TGCGCCAGCAGCTTGTACCAGGGGGGCGGCAATGAGCAGTTCTTC. The gene calls are TRBV5-1 and TRBJ2-1; the D gene is possibly TRBD1 (7 bases). The CDR3 length is 15 residues. The V end was cut by 1 base, the J end by 6 bases, with 14 bases between. Germline assignment: CDR1 SGHRS and CDR2 YFSETQ.